This record covers a single T cell receptor (beta chain). The clone's antigen remains unknown. No per-base quality is available; no much larger clone lies one base away. The cohort comprised 666 healthy bone marrow donors. At the time of sampling, all cohort members were nominally healthy, though unrecorded immune exposures were likely present. The donor tested CMV seropositive, placing the donor among the 289 seropositive members of the cohort. A peripheral blood sample was provided by each donor, and peripheral blood mononuclear cells were used for TCR beta sequencing. The Qiagen DNeasy Blood Extraction Kit was used to extract genomic DNA from the blood cell samples. For this chain, trimming is 5 bases at the V end and 5 bases at the J end, and the number of junction bases without a gene match is 14. CDR1 and CDR2, looked up from the germline V gene, are SGHRS and YFSETQ. Inclusive of the bounding cysteine and phenylalanine, the CDR3 is 16 residues long. The only DNA kept is the CDR3, 48 bases in frame from the first base.

The method behind the library was the immunoSEQ multiplex PCR assay. A mixture of 60 forward primers for TCR Vbeta segments and 13 reverse primers for TCR Jbeta segments was used in the multiplex PCR. A multiplex PCR assay on genomic DNA amplified the CDR3 region of rearranged TCR beta genes. Amplified TCR beta libraries were sequenced as 87-base-pair reads on the Illumina HiSeq System. The study's processing was this. A later analysis tallied 80 million to 95 million unique TCR beta chains across the 666 repertoires, and some 10 million of those chains were shared by two or more donors. Raw reads were error-corrected and collapsed into unique sequences by a nearest-neighbor algorithm in which closely related sequences were merged to remove PCR and sequencing errors. V, D and J gene segments were assigned by aligning CDR3 sequences to IMGT reference sequences. For a sequence to be retained, a match of at least six nucleotides to both a V gene segment and a J gene segment was required. A rearrangement counted as productive if the CDR3 had no stop codons and remained in frame with V and J, and every other rearrangement counted as non-productive. CDR3 was defined according to IMGT convention as the region running from the second conserved V-encoded cysteine to the conserved J-encoded phenylalanine. The earlier analysis of about 620 of the donors excluded sequences that lacked an unambiguous match to a single V gene segment. In an earlier analysis of around 590 of the donors, a V segment was called functional when productive rearrangements were above 56.7%, and segregating when the standard deviation between donors exceeded 5%. A statistical classification framework was developed to diagnose cytomegalovirus status using the catalog of TCR beta chain sequences. In a later analysis, TCR nucleotide sequences were compared against IMGT/GENE-DB human TR gene sequences so that V and J genes could be assigned. The TCRdist pipeline was used in a later analysis to assign CDR3 sequences and most-parsimonious VDJ recombination scenarios. In a later analysis, every TCR beta chain was defined by the combination of its CDR3 amino acid sequence and its V-gene family, and reads without a unique V-gene family were dropped. To address suspected cross-contamination and a sequencing artifact, a later analysis removed roughly 640 highly shared, low-generation-probability nucleotide sequences. In a later analysis, a clonal expansion index was calculated for each public chain from normalized within-repertoire ranks of inferred template counts. In a later analysis, generation probabilities were computed with a VDJ recombination model fitted to out-of-frame rearrangements, and the resulting probabilities were checked against IGoR. In a later analysis, hypergeometric tests were used to score TCR-TCR, TCR-HLA and TCR-CMV co-occurrence, with a repertoire-size bias correction applied to TCR pairs. In a later analysis, false discovery rates were estimated by permuting HLA or CMV assignments 20 times. In a later analysis, co-occurring TCRs were grouped using DBSCAN, with TCRdist sequence similarity added in when clustering inside HLA-allele-positive subsets. For co-occurrence clustering, repertoires with fewer than 30,000 or more than 120,000 public chains were excluded, along with four to six repertoires with anomalous nucleotide sharing. In TCRdb, the immuneACCESS table is reduced to in-frame sequences with V and J assigned. These tables do not hold every clone; where another copy was compared, an unresolved V gene accounts for under half, and the others remain unexplained. Clone size and V and J calls were adopted from that table, with D and trimming inferred from the DNA. The sample table contains some 200,000 clones; only one count was recorded for 80% to 85% of them. The ten largest clonotypes hold around 6% of the sample.

The sample is drawn from a study of cytomegalovirus exposure and HLA in healthy donors (dated by TCRdb to the late 2010s). About the study as a whole: An earlier analysis of approximately 550 of the donors reported roughly 270 Gb of sequence data and 117 million unique TCR beta sequences from 150 million to 200 million T cells. An early release that covered fewer than 750 HLA-typed donors contained approximately 300 gigabases of sequencing data and about 84 million unique TCR sequences. Of the roughly 400 genotyped donors, 80% to 90% were placed in the genetic ancestry cluster associated with self-reported Caucasian donors. The aim of the study was to test whether cataloging public T cell receptors could identify signatures of past pathogen exposure. Using immunosequencing, the study profiled T cell repertoires from 666 subjects and related those repertoires to cytomegalovirus serostatus. A separate validation cohort of more than 100 different subjects was used in addition to the approximately 610-subject first cohort. To predict cytomegalovirus infection status, the study combined high-throughput TCR immunosequencing, statistical association of individual TCRs with disease status, and machine learning. In a later analysis, previously published TCR beta repertoires from 500 to 750 donors were re-analyzed and high-resolution HLA genotyping was added so that TCR occurrence patterns could be studied. Rather than using new phenotypic data, the later analysis identified candidate immune exposures from TCR beta sequences and from how often those sequences occurred across donors. To decide whether each TCR beta V gene segment behaved as functional or pseudogenic, an earlier analysis of nearly 600 of the donors relied on high-throughput TCR beta sequencing. Alongside the repertoire data, information on donor age, sex, ethnicity and CMV serostatus was compiled. A later genetic analysis used genome-wide SNP genotypes for about 55% of the 666 donors, treating that subset as a discovery cohort. Every repertoire in the discovery cohort had been generated on one and the same sequencing platform. Class I and class II HLA loci were covered by the typing at four-digit resolution. The number of donors typed differed by locus, with roughly 629-640 for A, B, C, DRB1 and DQB1, more than 500 for DQA1, nearly 610 for DPA1, and approximately 470 for DPB1. Because of strong linkage in the cohort, a handful of DR-DQ haplotypes were treated as single units for association and clustering. Among roughly 400 genotyped donors of the cohort, an average of approximately 240,000 unique TCR beta nucleotide sequences was sequenced per donor, of which 15% to 20% were non-productive.

General findings and caveats noted by the study authors: Sequencing depth was assumed to be roughly uniform across donors in the presence/absence analyses, though that assumption may not hold. In an earlier analysis of 587 of the donors, most TCR beta V segments appeared in productive rearrangements about 90% or about 30% of the time, broadly matching IMGT annotations. In a later analysis, TCR association rates were found to vary across HLA loci, with the most associated TCRs seen for DRB1 alleles and the fewest for HLA-C alleles. About 15 rarely observed V segments, including chromosome 9 orphons, were excluded from the earlier analysis of several hundred of the donors because counts were too low. Assigning TCR associations to individual alleles was difficult when HLA alleles, especially DR and DQ, strongly co-occurred. While some public TCRs were present in many individuals, most TCR sequences turned up only very rarely across donors. A further reported finding was that TCR beta sequences accurately predicted the HLA-A and HLA-B alleles for most subjects in the first cohort. According to a later analysis, most CMV-associated TCR beta chains appeared to be HLA-restricted, and the HLA associations seemed to be driven largely by CMV exposure. Because HLA typing was unavailable for some donors at each locus, only the typed subset was used in association tests. In a later analysis, HLA-associated TCR beta chains showed more clonal expansion and lower generation probabilities than non-associated chains that were equally common. In both the original and validation cohorts, the classifier was reported to diagnose cytomegalovirus status with high specificity and sensitivity. A later genetic analysis reported fewer N-insertions in productive TCRs among donors in an Asian-associated ancestry cluster than the roughly 700-donor mean. Because the 87-base-pair reads could not distinguish some IMGT-functional V segments, including TRBV6-2 and TRBV6-3, those segments were excluded. According to a later analysis, parvovirus B19, influenza, CMV and Epstein-Barr virus appeared linked to several top co-occurrence clusters. V-gene and J-gene trimming of TCR beta chains was associated with a missense DCLRE1C variant in a later genetic analysis, and the association was replicated in an independent cohort. For the cohort, immune exposure information was limited to CMV serostatus. In vitro tests confirmed that a few of the cytomegalovirus-associated TCR beta chains recognize cytomegalovirus antigens. It was suggested by the authors that the approach could potentially be generalized to other disease states and immunological phenotypes. Linkage disequilibrium might explain the correlated functional status among segregating V segments, but an unknown experimental factor could not be excluded. This cohort had only TCR beta chains sequenced, and the lack of alpha or paired-chain data limited which features could be detected. A total of 150 to 200 TCR beta chains were listed by the study as associated with cytomegalovirus. A group of highly shared sequence variants was considered likely to be a technical artifact of the sequencing pipeline. In a later analysis, some 18,000 TCR beta sequences were associated with specific HLA alleles at a false discovery rate of 0.05.

This chain joins TRBV5-1 to TRBJ2-5, with 8 central nucleotides matching TRBD1. Sequenced material: PBMCs. The clonotype was recovered from a woman between 45 and 60 years old in good health and CMV-seropositive. CDR3 region: CASRAGTGVREETQYF. The DNA reads as follows: TGCGCCAGCAGGGCCGGGACAGGAGTCCGGGAGGAGACCCAGTACTTC.